One and the same sample provided the 22 T cell receptor beta chains below, sequenced in a study of blood T cells in healthy people across ages. PCR was performed a second time for roughly 7 to 11 cycles using a sample-barcoded 5' primer and a J-beta primer mix. One entry per CDR3 protein results from TCRdb running MiXCR on the 5' RACE reads. The repertoire holds about 1.1 million distinct CDR3 sequences, with roughly two fifths as singletons. Sequenced sample: blood. These receptors were collected from a young man in good health.

This clonotype has just a few counts. The chain has TRBV29-1 and TRBJ2-5; D unresolved. CDR3 length: 14 amino acids. Deletions cut 0 bases from V and 3 bases from J, with 11 bases between. Germline CDR1 reads SQVTM; CDR2 reads ANQGSEA. The chain's CDR3 is CSVEDDGRKETQYF. The CDR3 nucleotides read TGCAGCGTTGAAGATGATGGCAGGAAAGAGACCCAGTACTTC.

The chain links TRBV5-6 to TRBJ2-1; D may be TRBD1 or TRBD2 (5 bases each). The V gene lost 0 bases and the J gene lost 2 bases, with 9 bases spanning the gap. The germline V gene has CDR1 SGHDT and CDR2 YYEEEE. CDR3 length: 15 residues. In DNA, the CDR3 is TGTGCCAGCAGCTTGGCGGGGCGCCCCTACAATGAGCAGTTCTTC. It is translated as CASSLAGRPYNEQFF. Based on the CDR3 plus reference TRBV5-6 and TRBJ2-1, the full variable domain is DAGVTQSPTHLIKTRGQQVTLRCSPKSGHDTVSWYQQALGQGPQFIFQYYEEEERQRGNFPDRFSGHQFPNYSSELNVNALLLGDSALYLCASSLAGRPYNEQFFGPGTRLTVL.

This clonotype was recorded a few times. This sequence joins TRBV7-2 and TRBJ1-2; 8 nucleotides align to TRBD1. V trimming: 5 bases; J trimming: 5 bases; junction bases outside the gene matches: 13. This CDR3 is 16 amino acids long. From germline, CDR1 is SGHTA and CDR2 FQGNSA. CDR3 sequence: CASSLDTTGVGYGYTF. Written as DNA, the CDR3 is TGTGCCAGCAGCCTCGATACGACAGGGGTCGGGTATGGCTACACCTTC.

The gene calls are TRBV20-1 and TRBJ2-1; the D is unclear. Looked up from germline, CDR1 is DFQATT and CDR2 is SNEGSKA (reference sequence). This CDR3 is built from 11 residues. V shed 6 bases and J shed 6 bases, with 9 bases lying between them. CDR3 region: CSAPLFNEQFF. As DNA, the CDR3 is TGCAGTGCCCCATTATTCAATGAGCAGTTCTTC.

The CDR3 nucleotides read TGTGCCAGCAGCGTAGTTCGGGCAGGGGTGGACTATGGCTACACCTTC. Amino acid sequence: CASSVVRAGVDYGYTF. The gene calls are TRBV9 and TRBJ1-2, with D tentatively TRBD1 (6 bases). This CDR3 has 16 amino acids. V lost 0 bases to trimming and J lost 3 bases, with 15 bases between them. CDR1 and CDR2 (germline): SGDLS, YYNGEE.

The J gene is TRBJ1-1, the V gene TRBV7-3, with unresolved D. Germline lookup yields CDR1 SGHTA and CDR2 FQGTGA. V lost 3 bases, J lost 6 bases, and 8 bases lay in between. The CDR3 is 12 amino acids. CDR3 sequence: CASSFKAAEAFF. CDR3 DNA: TGTGCCAGCAGCTTCAAGGCAGCTGAAGCTTTCTTT. The variable domain in full, with the rest retrieved from reference TRBV7-3 and TRBJ1-1, is GAGVSQTPSNKVTEKGKYVELRCDPISGHTALYWYRQSLGQGPEFLIYFQGTGAADDSGLPNDRFFAVRPEGSVSTLKIQRTERGDSAVYLCASSFKAAEAFFGQGTRLTVV.

The chain joins TRBV7-2 to TRBJ2-1; a weak D match, TRBD2 (6 bases). There are 14 residues in the CDR3. Germline loops: CDR1 SGHTA, CDR2 FQGNSA. The ends were cut back, 4 bases at V and 10 bases at J, with 17 bases in the middle. CDR3 in DNA: TGTGCCAGCAGCTCGCGGGACTCCAGAGAAGAGCAGTTCTTC. This translates into CASSSRDSREEQFF.

There are a few counts of this clonotype. The CDR3 is CASSFQGVQPQHF. The CDR3 bases are TGTGCCAGCAGCTTCCAGGGTGTTCAGCCCCAGCATTTT. V gene TRBV7-2 combines with J gene TRBJ1-5, with D perhaps matching TRBD1 (5 bases). The CDR3 extends over 13 amino acids. V lost 3 bases, J lost 6 bases, and 9 bases lay in between. Germline V CDR1 and CDR2: SGHTA, FQGNSA.

This clonotype was detected a few times. The chain couples TRBV7-2 to TRBJ2-2; D is ambiguous. Germline CDR1 and CDR2: SGHTA and FQGNSA. The CDR3 totals 14 residues. V was cut by 2 bases and J by 7 bases, with 11 bases left in between. The CDR3 region has the DNA TGTGCCAGCAGCTTAAAGAGAGAGAACGGGGAGCTGTTTTTT. Translation gives CASSLKRENGELFF.

CDR3 sequence: CASIHHGDRGLCSNQPQHF. Written as DNA, the CDR3 is TGTGCCAGCATCCACCATGGGGACAGGGGGCTATGTAGCAATCAGCCCCAGCATTTT. The J gene is TRBJ1-5, the V gene TRBV21-1; TRBD1 reflects the table's D call only, with no check against the DNA. TRBV21-1 is a known pseudogene. The CDR3 runs to 19 residues.

The chain uses TRBV20-1 and TRBJ2-1, with D perhaps matching TRBD1 or TRBD2 (5 bases each). Germline CDR1 is DFQATT and CDR2 is SNEGSKA (reference sequence). The CDR3 is 13 amino acids. V lost 6 bases and J lost 5, with 14 bases in between. For the CDR3, the DNA is TGCAGTGCCCTACCCAGGGACCACAATGAGCAGTTCTTC. Translated: CSALPRDHNEQFF.

The J gene is TRBJ2-3, the V gene TRBV6-1; D is possibly TRBD2 (7 bases). V lost 2 bases to trimming and J lost 4 bases, with 25 bases between them. The CDR3 contains 19 residues. CDR1 MNHNS and CDR2 SASEGT come from the germline V gene. DNA of the CDR3: TGTGCCAGCAGTGAATTTTTGGCGGGGGCGCGAGATAGGCCAGATACGCAGTATTTT. The encoded protein is CASSEFLAGARDRPDTQYF.

The sample holds a few counts of this clonotype. This rearrangement joins TRBV29-1 to TRBJ2-7; D may be TRBD1 (6 bases). Trimming stripped 7 bases from V and 5 bases from J, with 21 bases between. The CDR3 is made up of 14 amino acids. Per the germline V gene, CDR1 is SQVTM and CDR2 is ANQGSEA. Here the CDR3 reads CSGTVDSDPHEQYF. The DNA of the CDR3 is TGCAGCGGAACCGTGGACAGCGATCCCCACGAGCAGTACTTC.

The V gene is TRBV9, the J gene TRBJ1-2; D is perhaps TRBD1 (6 bases). This CDR3 region has 16 residues. Germline loops: CDR1 SGDLS, CDR2 YYNGEE. V was trimmed by 4 bases and J by 4 bases, leaving 20 bases between them. The CDR3 is CASSSPSGAHGYGYTF. The DNA for the CDR3 is TGTGCCAGCAGCTCACCTTCAGGGGCGCACGGCTATGGCTACACCTTC.

The rearrangement links TRBV9 to TRBJ2-3; 9 bases agree with TRBD2. This CDR3 spans 17 amino acids. With V trimmed by 4 bases and J by 6 bases, 15 bases remained unmatched. CDR1 is SGDLS and CDR2 is YYNGEE in the germline V gene. Here the CDR3 reads CASSPRTSAPLLDTQYF. In nucleotides, the CDR3 is TGTGCCAGCAGCCCTCGGACTAGCGCACCTCTCTTGGATACGCAGTATTTT.

The sample holds a few counts of this clonotype. The chain couples TRBV9 to TRBJ2-3; maybe TRBD2 (5 bases). CDR1 is SGDLS, CDR2 YYNGEE, per germline. The ends were cut back, 0 bases at V and 6 bases at J, with 14 bases in the middle. The CDR3 length is 15 residues. This chain's CDR3 is CASSVGLARVDTQYF. CDR3 nucleotides: TGTGCCAGCAGCGTAGGGTTAGCGCGAGTGGATACGCAGTATTTT.

This clonotype appeared a few times. V is TRBV20-1 and J is TRBJ1-5; D remains ambiguous. The CDR3 extends over 14 amino acids. The V end lost 5 bases, the J end lost 2 bases, and 13 bases lay between the germline ends. Germline values: CDR1 DFQATT, CDR2 SNEGSKA (reference sequence). The CDR3 is CSADQPPCNQPQHF. For the CDR3, the DNA is TGCAGTGCTGACCAACCCCCCTGCAATCAGCCCCAGCATTTT.

The chain carries TRBV9 and TRBJ2-7, with D perhaps TRBD1 (5 bases). The CDR3 totals 14 residues. Deletions cut 3 bases from V and 3 bases from J, with 13 bases between. Germline CDR1 and CDR2: SGDLS and YYNGEE. The CDR3 nucleotides are TGTGCCAGCAGCGGCGACAGACAACGCTACGAGCAGTACTTC. This gives the protein CASSGDRQRYEQYF.

This clonotype came up a few times. This rearrangement joins TRBV6-2 or TRBV6-3 to TRBJ2-6, with 8 positions matching TRBD1. V shed 2 bases and J 0 bases; nucleotides not matched to a gene: 6. The germline CDR1 and CDR2 sequences are MNHEY and SVGEGT. The CDR3 spans 18 residues. CDR3 residues: CASSYEGQDNSGANVLTF. The CDR3 DNA is TGTGCCAGCAGTTACGAGGGACAGGACAACTCTGGGGCCAACGTCCTGACTTTC.

This rearrangement joins TRBV28 to TRBJ2-1, with D possibly TRBD1 on 6 matching bases. The CDR3 runs to 13 residues. Germline V gives CDR1 MDHEN, CDR2 SYDVKM. With 10 bases removed from V and 6 bases from J, the gap between germline ends came to 16 bases. In nucleotides, the CDR3 is TGTGCCACCAGGGGCCGCAGGGGCAATGAGCAGTTCTTC. Its protein product is CATRGRRGNEQFF.

The V and J genes are TRBV5-1 and TRBJ2-1; D might be TRBD2 (5 bases). Looked up from germline, CDR1 is SGHRS and CDR2 is YFSETQ. Trimming took off 3 bases at V and 7 bases at J, with 17 bases between the two ends. The CDR3 runs 15 residues. The CDR3 protein is CASSWEGWERNEQFF. As DNA, the CDR3 is TGCGCCAGCAGCTGGGAAGGGTGGGAGAGGAATGAGCAGTTCTTC.

This clonotype was found a few times. The chain employs TRBV9 and TRBJ2-3; D possibly corresponds to TRBD1 (6 bases). The V end lost 4 bases, the J end lost 5 bases, and 20 bases lay between the germline ends. Germline assignment: CDR1 SGDLS and CDR2 YYNGEE. The CDR3 totals 16 residues. The DNA of the CDR3 is TGTGCCAGCAGCCGGACTGTACAGGGTCGTCTAGATACGCAGTATTTT. This codes for CASSRTVQGRLDTQYF.